These 21 T cell receptor beta chains were sequenced from one sample in a study of post-analysis software for immune sequencing data. General study results and limits: In patients, TRBV5-6, TRBV5-1 and TRBV20-1 belonged to roughly 5 TRBV segments found more frequently than in controls.

No antigen has been identified for these receptors. Each TCR beta cDNA library carried unique molecular identifiers. MiXCR was run by TCRdb on the PCR reads, yielding one entry per CDR3 protein. The data hold almost 700,000 distinct CDR3 sequences, with 59% observed a single time. The sequenced material came from blood. These receptors were taken from a girl aged 2 to 9 with multiple sclerosis.

J is TRBJ2-7 and V is TRBV29-1; 10 nucleotides align to TRBD2. The CDR3 is made up of 13 amino acids. The V gene end was trimmed by 2 bases and the J gene end by 7 bases; junction bases not matched to a gene: 5. Germline V gene lookup returns CDR1 SQVTM and CDR2 ANQGSEA. As DNA, the CDR3 is TGCAGCGTTGAATGGCTAGCGGGAGAGGAGCAGTACTTC. This translates into CSVEWLAGEEQYF.

This rearrangement joins TRBV7-2 to TRBJ2-4; D not resolved. The J call could be wrong; TRBJ2-7 is a better fit for the DNA end. The V gene's germline CDR1 is SGHTA and CDR2 FQGNSA. CDR3 length: 13 amino acids. CDR3 sequence reads: CASRRTPQVEQYF. DNA of the CDR3: TGTGCCAGCAGGCGGACGCCCCAAGTCGAGCAGTACTTC.

The table lists this clonotype with a few counts. The chain carries TRBV18 and TRBJ2-7; TRBD1 agrees at 10 bases. Losses at the gene ends were 0 bases for V and 3 bases for J; bases not matched to a gene: 2. The CDR3 extends over 15 amino acids. Germline assignment: CDR1 KGHSH and CDR2 LQKENI. The CDR3 region is CASSPPGQGRYEQYF. CDR3 sequence (DNA): TGTGCCAGCTCACCACCGGGACAGGGGCGCTACGAGCAGTACTTC.

The chain couples TRBV12-3 or TRBV12-4 to TRBJ2-4; possibly TRBD2 for D (5 bases). This CDR3 comprises 14 residues. V lost 7 bases and J 3 bases, leaving 13 bases between the germline ends. CDR3 DNA: TGTGCCAGCAAGGGAGAGGAAGGCAAAAACATTCAGTACTTC. As protein: CASKGEEGKNIQYF.

This clonotype was counted a few times. V and J are TRBV19 and TRBJ2-7; D uncertain. Trimming stripped 3 bases from V and 9 bases from J, with 15 bases between. Germline CDR1 reads LNHDA; CDR2 reads SQIVND (reference sequence). This CDR3 is 13 amino acids long. CDR3 in amino acids: CASSMGNSRGQYF. DNA for the CDR3: TGTGCCAGTAGTATGGGGAACTCACGAGGGCAGTACTTC.

J is TRBJ1-4 and V is TRBV3-1, with 8 bases matching TRBD1. CDR3 length: 14 residues. V dropped 4 bases and J dropped 4; count of bases not matched to a gene: 2. Looked up from germline, CDR1 is LGHDT and CDR2 is YNNKEL (reference sequence). Here the CDR3 DNA reads TGTGCCAGCAGCCCGACAGGGGTTAATGAAAAACTGTTTTTT. Residues: CASSPTGVNEKLFF.

The V and J genes are TRBV20-1 and TRBJ2-3; D is unresolved. The CDR3 is made up of 12 amino acids. Looked up from germline, CDR1 is DFQATT and CDR2 is SNEGSKA (reference sequence). V was trimmed by 5 bases and J by 3 bases, leaving 9 bases between them. The CDR3 sequence is CSALRRTDTQYF. The CDR3 nucleotides read TGCAGTGCTTTGCGGAGAACAGATACGCAGTATTTT.

This clonotype occurred a few times. At one boundary the junction diverges from the germline segment, which might be a read error. The chain links TRBV12-3 or TRBV12-4 to TRBJ1-2; 9 bases agree with TRBD1. This CDR3 contains 14 residues. CDR3 sequence reads: CASSLGGQGYGYTF. The CDR3 bases are TGTGCCAGCAGTTTAGGGGGACAGGGCTATGGCTATACCTTC.

V is TRBV5-1 and J is TRBJ2-7; 7 bases fit TRBD2. CDR3 length: 13 residues. The germline gives CDR1 SGHRS, CDR2 YFSETQ. Germline trimming cut 2 bases from V and 4 bases from J; bases unmatched to any gene: 3. The CDR3 region has the DNA TGCGCCAGCAGCTTTCGGGAGGCGTACGAGCAGTACTTC. Encoded protein: CASSFREAYEQYF.

The chain is built from TRBV11-2 and TRBJ2-3, with 7 positions matching TRBD2. From germline, CDR1 is SGHAT and CDR2 FQNNGV. This CDR3 region has 16 residues. V shed 3 bases, J shed 1 base, and the junction held 7 bases outside the gene matches. CDR3 coding DNA: TGTGCCAGCAGCTTTCGCGGCGGGAGAGGCACAGATACGCAGTATTTT. Its translation is CASSFRGGRGTDTQYF.

The V call is TRBV4-1, the J call TRBJ2-3; D remains unclear. The CDR3 loop spans 15 amino acids. Germline V CDR1 and CDR2: MGHRA, YSYEKL. Trimming took off 4 bases at V and 6 bases at J, with 17 bases between the two ends. Here the CDR3 reads CASSPHGLGVDTQYF. DNA of the CDR3: TGCGCCAGCAGCCCCCACGGATTGGGTGTCGATACGCAGTATTTT.

There are a few counts of this clonotype. The CDR3 sequence is CASSYAGWASYEQYF. DNA of the CDR3: TGTGCCAGCAGTTACGCAGGTTGGGCCAGCTACGAGCAGTACTTC. The V and J genes are TRBV6-2 or TRBV6-3 and TRBJ2-7, with D uncertain. Germline V CDR1 and CDR2: MNHEY, SVGEGT. V shed 2 bases and J shed 3 bases, with 14 bases lying between them. This CDR3 spans 15 amino acids.

The chain couples TRBV3-1 to TRBJ2-3; no firm D call. This CDR3 is 13 amino acids long. The germline V and J ends were trimmed by 2 bases and 4 bases, with 7 bases remaining between them. Germline-derived CDR1 and CDR2 are LGHDT and YNNKEL (reference sequence). Written as DNA, the CDR3 is TGTGCCAGCAGCCAAAAAGGACCAGATACGCAGTATTTT. Residues: CASSQKGPDTQYF.

The chain links TRBV29-1 to TRBJ1-2; maybe TRBD1 (5 bases). The CDR3 length is 16 residues. V lost 0 bases to trimming and J lost 6 bases, with 20 bases between them. The germline CDR1 and CDR2 sequences are SQVTM and ANQGSEA. CDR3 loop: CSVEDLSGPREHGYTF. The CDR3 nucleotides are TGCAGCGTTGAAGATCTTTCGGGACCCAGGGAACATGGCTACACCTTC.

The chain is built from TRBV19 and TRBJ1-2, with TRBD1 matching over 10 bases. The length of the CDR3 is 14 residues. CDR1 and CDR2 (germline): LNHDA, SQIVND (reference sequence). V lost 6 bases, J lost 2 bases, and 3 bases stayed unmatched. The CDR3 protein is CASRGTGANYGYTF. The CDR3 coding sequence is TGTGCCAGTAGAGGGACAGGGGCCAACTATGGCTACACCTTC. The whole variable domain, filled in from reference TRBV19 and TRBJ1-2, reads DGGITQSPKYLFRKEGQNVTLSCEQNLNHDAMYWYRQDPGQGLRLIYYSQIVNDFQKGDIAEGYSVSREKKESFPLTVTSAQKNPTAFYLCASRGTGANYGYTFGSGTRLTVV.

The chain recombines TRBV3-1 with TRBJ1-2, with D perhaps TRBD1 (6 bases). The CDR3 is 14 residues long. With 1 base removed from V and 3 bases from J, the gap between germline ends came to 9 bases. The germline CDR1 and CDR2 sequences are LGHDT and YNNKEL (reference sequence). CDR3 sequence: CASSQAGADYGYTF. CDR3 nucleotides: TGTGCCAGCAGCCAAGCGGGGGCAGACTATGGCTACACCTTC.

This clonotype was observed a few times. For the CDR3, the DNA is TGTGCCAGTAGCCCACAGGGCCTTGGCTACACCTTC. Protein product: CASSPQGLGYTF. The chain is built from TRBV19 and TRBJ1-2; a weak D match, TRBD1 (6 bases). Per germline, CDR1 LNHDA and CDR2 SQIVND (reference sequence). This CDR3 is built from 12 residues. Trimming cost V 6 bases and J 7 bases, with 12 bases left between them.

This rearrangement joins TRBV10-3 to TRBJ2-1; D not resolved. This CDR3 has 12 residues. Trimming pared 5 bases from V and 10 bases from J, leaving 12 bases between. Germline CDR1 reads ENHRY; CDR2 reads SYGVKD. This CDR3 is CAISHTWTEQFF. The DNA for the CDR3 is TGTGCCATCAGTCATACATGGACGGAGCAGTTCTTC.

The rearrangement links TRBV6-1 to TRBJ2-1; 7 bases fit TRBD2. The CDR3 has 17 residues. J lost 1 base, V lost 6 bases, and 12 bases had no gene match. Per germline, CDR1 MNHNS and CDR2 SASEGT. This CDR3 is CASRLIGGGLSYNEQFF. The CDR3 coding sequence is TGTGCCAGCAGACTTATCGGCGGGGGTCTTTCCTACAATGAGCAGTTCTTC.

This chain joins TRBV20-1 and TRBJ2-1; D possibly corresponds to TRBD2 (5 bases). The CDR3 totals 13 residues. Trimming removed 3 bases from V and 3 bases from J, with 9 bases in between. Germline V gene data show CDR1 as DFQATT and CDR2 as SNEGSKA (reference sequence). The CDR3 coding sequence is TGCAGTGCTAGCAGAGGGAACTACAATGAGCAGTTCTTC. Encoded protein: CSASRGNYNEQFF.

The chain couples TRBV4-1 to TRBJ2-3; D may be TRBD1 or TRBD2 (6 bases each). The germline V gene encodes CDR1 MGHRA and CDR2 YSYEKL. Trimming pared 3 bases from V and 2 bases from J, leaving 12 bases between. This CDR3 spans 15 amino acids. The CDR3 loop reads CASSHRGGFTDTQYF. DNA for the CDR3: TGCGCCAGCAGCCATCGAGGGGGGTTCACAGATACGCAGTATTTT.